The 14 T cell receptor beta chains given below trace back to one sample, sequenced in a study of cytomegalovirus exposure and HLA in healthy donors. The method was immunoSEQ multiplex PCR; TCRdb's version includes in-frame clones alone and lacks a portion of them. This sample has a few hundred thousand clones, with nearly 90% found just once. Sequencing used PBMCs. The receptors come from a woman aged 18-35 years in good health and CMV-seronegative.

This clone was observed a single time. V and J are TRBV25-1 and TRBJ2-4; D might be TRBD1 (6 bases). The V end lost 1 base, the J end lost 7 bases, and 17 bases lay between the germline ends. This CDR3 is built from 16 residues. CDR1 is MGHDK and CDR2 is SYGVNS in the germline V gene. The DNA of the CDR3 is TGTGCCAGCAGTGAATCGGGTACAGGGTTGGAGAACATTCAGTACTTC. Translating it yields CASSESGTGLENIQYF.

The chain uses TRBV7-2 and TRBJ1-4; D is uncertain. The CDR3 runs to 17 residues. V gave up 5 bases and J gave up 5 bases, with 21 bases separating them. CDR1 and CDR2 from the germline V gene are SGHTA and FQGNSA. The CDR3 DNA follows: TGTGCCAGCAGCGACGACGTTTCTTTAGGACTCAATGAAAAACTGTTTTTT. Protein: CASSDDVSLGLNEKLFF.

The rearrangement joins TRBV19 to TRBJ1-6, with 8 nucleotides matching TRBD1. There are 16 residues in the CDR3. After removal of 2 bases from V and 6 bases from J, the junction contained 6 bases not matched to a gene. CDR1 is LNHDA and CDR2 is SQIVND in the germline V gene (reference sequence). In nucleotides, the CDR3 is TGTGCCAGTAGTATATTTACTGGGACAGGTAATTCACCCCTCCACTTT. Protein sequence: CASSIFTGTGNSPLHF.

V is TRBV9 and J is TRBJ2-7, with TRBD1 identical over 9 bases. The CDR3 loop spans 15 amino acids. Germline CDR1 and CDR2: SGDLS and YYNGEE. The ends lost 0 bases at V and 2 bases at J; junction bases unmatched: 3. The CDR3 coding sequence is TGTGCCAGCAGCGTAGCCGGGACAGGGCCCTACGAGCAGTACTTC. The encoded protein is CASSVAGTGPYEQYF.

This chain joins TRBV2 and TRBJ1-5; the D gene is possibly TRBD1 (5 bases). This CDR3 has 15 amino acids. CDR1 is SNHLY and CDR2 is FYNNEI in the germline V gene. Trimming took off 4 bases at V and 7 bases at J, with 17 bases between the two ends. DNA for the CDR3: TGTGCCAGCAGTGTTACGGCAGGGAACATACAGCCCCAGCATTTT. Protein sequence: CASSVTAGNIQPQHF.

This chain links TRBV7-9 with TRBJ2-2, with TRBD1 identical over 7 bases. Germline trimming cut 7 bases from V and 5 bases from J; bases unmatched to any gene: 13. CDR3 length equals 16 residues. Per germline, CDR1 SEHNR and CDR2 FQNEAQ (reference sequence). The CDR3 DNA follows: TGTGCCAGCACAGGATATAGGACAGGAACAACCGGGGAGCTGTTTTTT. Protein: CASTGYRTGTTGELFF.

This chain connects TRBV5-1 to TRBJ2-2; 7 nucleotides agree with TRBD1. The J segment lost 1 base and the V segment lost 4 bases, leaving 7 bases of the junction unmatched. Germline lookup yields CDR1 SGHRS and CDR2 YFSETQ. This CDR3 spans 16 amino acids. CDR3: CASSPEAGGNTGELFF. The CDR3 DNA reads TGCGCCAGCAGCCCGGAGGCAGGGGGGAACACCGGGGAGCTGTTTTTT.

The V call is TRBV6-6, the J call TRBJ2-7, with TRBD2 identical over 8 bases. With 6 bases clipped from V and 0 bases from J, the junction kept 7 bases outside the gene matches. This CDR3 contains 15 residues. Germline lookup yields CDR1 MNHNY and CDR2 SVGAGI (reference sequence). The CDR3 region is CASSFGLANSYEQYV. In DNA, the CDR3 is TGTGCCAGCAGCTTCGGACTAGCCAACTCCTACGAGCAGTACGTC.

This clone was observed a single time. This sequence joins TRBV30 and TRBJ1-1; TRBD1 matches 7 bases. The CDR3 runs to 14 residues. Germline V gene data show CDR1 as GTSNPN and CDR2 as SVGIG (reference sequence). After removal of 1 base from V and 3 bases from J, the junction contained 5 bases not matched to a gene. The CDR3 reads CAWSGYRGDTEAFF. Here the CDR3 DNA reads TGTGCCTGGAGTGGATACAGGGGTGACACTGAAGCTTTCTTT.

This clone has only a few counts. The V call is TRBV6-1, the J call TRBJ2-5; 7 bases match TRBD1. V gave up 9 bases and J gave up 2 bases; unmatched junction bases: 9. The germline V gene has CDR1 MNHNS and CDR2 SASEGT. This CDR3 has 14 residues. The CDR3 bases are TGTGCCAGGGTCCCTGGACAGGATCAAGAGACCCAGTACTTC. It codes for CARVPGQDQETQYF.

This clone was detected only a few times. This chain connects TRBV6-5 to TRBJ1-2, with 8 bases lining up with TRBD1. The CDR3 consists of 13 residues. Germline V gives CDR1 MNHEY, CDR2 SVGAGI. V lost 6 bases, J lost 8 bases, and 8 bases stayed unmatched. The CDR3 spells CASSRTGLNGYTF. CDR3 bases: TGTGCCAGCAGCCGGACAGGGTTGAACGGCTACACCTTC.

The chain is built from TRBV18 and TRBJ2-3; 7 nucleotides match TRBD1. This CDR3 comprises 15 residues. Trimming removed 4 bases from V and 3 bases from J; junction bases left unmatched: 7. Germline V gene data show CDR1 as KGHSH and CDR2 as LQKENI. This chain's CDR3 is CASSRLTGSTDTQYF. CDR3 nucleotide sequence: TGTGCCAGCTCACGACTGACAGGGAGTACAGATACGCAGTATTTT.

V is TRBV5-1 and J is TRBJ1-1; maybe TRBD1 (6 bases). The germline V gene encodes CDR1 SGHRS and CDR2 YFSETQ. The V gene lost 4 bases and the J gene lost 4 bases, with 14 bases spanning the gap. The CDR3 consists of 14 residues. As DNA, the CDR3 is TGCGCCAGCAGCAGAACAGGGTTTGGCACTGAAGCTTTCTTT. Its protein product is CASSRTGFGTEAFF.

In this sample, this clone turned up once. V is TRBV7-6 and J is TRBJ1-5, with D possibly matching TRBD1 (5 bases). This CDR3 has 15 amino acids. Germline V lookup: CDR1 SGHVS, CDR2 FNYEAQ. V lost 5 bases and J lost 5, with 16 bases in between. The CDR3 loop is CASSVTGGPYQPQHF. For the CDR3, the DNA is TGTGCCAGCAGCGTTACAGGAGGGCCCTATCAGCCCCAGCATTTT.